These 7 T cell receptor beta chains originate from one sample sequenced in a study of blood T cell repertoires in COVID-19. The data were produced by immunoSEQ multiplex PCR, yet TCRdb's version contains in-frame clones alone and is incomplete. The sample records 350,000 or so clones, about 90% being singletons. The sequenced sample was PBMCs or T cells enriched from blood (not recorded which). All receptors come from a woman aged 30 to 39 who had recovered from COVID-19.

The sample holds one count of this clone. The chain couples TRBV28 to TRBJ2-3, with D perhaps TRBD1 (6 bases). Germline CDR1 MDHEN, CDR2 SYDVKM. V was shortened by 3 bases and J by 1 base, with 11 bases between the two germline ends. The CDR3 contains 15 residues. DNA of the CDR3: TGTGCCAGCAGTTTTTTGGGGGCGGGCACAGATACGCAGTATTTT. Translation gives CASSFLGAGTDTQYF.

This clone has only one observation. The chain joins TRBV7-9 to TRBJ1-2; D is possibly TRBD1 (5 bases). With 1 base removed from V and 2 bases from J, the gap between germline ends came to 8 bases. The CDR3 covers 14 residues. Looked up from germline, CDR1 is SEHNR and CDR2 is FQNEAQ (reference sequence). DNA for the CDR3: TGTGCCAGCAGCTTAGAGGCAGGGAACTATGGCTACACCTTC. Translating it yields CASSLEAGNYGYTF.

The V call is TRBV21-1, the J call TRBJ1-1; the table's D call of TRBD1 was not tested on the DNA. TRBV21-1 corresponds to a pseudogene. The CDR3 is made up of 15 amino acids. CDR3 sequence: CASSITGGENTEAFF. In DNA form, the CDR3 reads TGTGCCAGCAGCATTACAGGGGGAGAGAACACTGAAGCTTTCTTT.

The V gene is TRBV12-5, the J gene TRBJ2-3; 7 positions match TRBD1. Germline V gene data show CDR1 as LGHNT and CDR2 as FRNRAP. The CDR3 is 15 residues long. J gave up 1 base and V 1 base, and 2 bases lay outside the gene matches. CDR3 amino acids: CASGLDGQGTDTQYF. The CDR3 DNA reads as TGTGCTAGTGGTTTGGACGGACAGGGCACAGATACGCAGTATTTT.

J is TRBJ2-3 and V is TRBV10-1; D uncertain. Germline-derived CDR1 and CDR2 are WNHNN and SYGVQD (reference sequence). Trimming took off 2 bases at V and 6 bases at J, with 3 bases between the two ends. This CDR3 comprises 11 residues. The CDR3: CASSERDTQYF. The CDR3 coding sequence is TGCGCCAGCAGTGAGCGGGATACGCAGTATTTT.

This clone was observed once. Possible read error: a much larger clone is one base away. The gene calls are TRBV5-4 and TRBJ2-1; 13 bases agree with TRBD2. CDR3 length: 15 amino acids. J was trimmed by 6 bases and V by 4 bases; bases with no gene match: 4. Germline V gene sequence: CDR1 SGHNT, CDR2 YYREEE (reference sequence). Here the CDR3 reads CASSPGTSGVNEQFF. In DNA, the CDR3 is TGTGCCAGCAGCCCCGGGACTAGCGGGGTCAATGAGCAGTTCTTC.

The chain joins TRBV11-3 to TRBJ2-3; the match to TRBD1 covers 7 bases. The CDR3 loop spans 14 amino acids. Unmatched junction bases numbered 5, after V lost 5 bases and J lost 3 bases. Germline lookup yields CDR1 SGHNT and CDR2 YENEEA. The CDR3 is CASSQGQATDTQYF. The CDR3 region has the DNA TGTGCCAGCAGCCAAGGACAGGCGACAGATACGCAGTATTTT.